This T cell receptor (beta chain) was retrieved from a study of blood T cell repertoires in COVID-19. On the study more broadly: T cells, B-cell-depleted T cells, or PBMCs provided the cDNA or gDNA that served as material.

In the original analysis: Scientists estimated how many nucleated cells there were by amplifying reference gene primers. Clones were read by immunoSEQ multiplex PCR, and TCRdb kept only the in-frame ones, dropping some. That table supplies the V and J calls and clone size; D and trimming were determined from the DNA. The data show 45,000 or so clones, about 80% seen once. The CDR3 is made up of 16 amino acids. The germline V gene encodes CDR1 LGHNA and CDR2 YSLEER. V lost 3 bases and J lost 7; bases outside the gene matches: 9. The chain carries TRBV4-3 and TRBJ2-1; 10 bases are shared with TRBD2. Source material: peripheral blood. The TCR originated in a human donor in a cohort sampled during active COVID-19. CDR3 protein: CASSQATSGKYNEQFF. CDR3 nucleotides: TGCGCCAGCAGCCAGGCCACTAGCGGGAAGTATAATGAGCAGTTCTTC.